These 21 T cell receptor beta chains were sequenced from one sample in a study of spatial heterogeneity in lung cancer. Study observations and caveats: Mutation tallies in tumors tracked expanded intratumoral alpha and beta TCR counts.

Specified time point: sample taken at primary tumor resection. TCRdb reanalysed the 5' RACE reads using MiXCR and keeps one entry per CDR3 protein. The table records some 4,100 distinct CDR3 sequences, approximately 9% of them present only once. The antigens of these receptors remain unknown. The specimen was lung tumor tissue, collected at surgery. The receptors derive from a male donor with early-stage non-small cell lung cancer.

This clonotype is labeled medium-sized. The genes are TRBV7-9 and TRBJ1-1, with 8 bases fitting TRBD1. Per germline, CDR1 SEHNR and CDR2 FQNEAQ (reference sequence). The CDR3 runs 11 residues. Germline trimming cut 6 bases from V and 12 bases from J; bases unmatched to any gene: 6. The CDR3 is CASSLQGVTFF. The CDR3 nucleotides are TGTGCCAGCAGTCTACAGGGGGTAACTTTCTTT.

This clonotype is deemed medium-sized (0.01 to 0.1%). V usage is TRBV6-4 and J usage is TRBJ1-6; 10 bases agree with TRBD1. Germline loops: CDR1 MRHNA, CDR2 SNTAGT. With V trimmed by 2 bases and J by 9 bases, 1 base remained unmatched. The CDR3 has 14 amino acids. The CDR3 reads CASSDRDRGSPLHF. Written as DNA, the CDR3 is TGTGCCAGCAGTGACCGGGACAGGGGTTCACCCCTCCACTTT.

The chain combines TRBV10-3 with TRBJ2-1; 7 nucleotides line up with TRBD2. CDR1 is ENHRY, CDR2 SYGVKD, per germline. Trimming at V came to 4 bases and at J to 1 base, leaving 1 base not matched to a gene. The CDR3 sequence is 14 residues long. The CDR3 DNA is TGTGCCATCAGTGCGGGGGGTTCCTACAATGAGCAGTTCTTC. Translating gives CAISAGGSYNEQFF.

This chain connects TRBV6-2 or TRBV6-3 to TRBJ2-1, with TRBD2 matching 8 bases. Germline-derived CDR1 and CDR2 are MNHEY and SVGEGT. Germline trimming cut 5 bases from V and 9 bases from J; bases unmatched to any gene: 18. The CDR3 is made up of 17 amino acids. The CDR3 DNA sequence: TGTGCCAGCAGTGTTCCCCGTACGGGAGGGCCGTGGGGTGAGCAGTTCTTC. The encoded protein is CASSVPRTGGPWGEQFF.

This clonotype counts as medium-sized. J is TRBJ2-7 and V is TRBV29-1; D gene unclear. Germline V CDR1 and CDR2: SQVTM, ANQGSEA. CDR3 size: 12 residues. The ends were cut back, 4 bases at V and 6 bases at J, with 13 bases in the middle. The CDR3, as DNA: TGCAGCGTTGTTAGAAGCTCGAGCGAGCAGTACTTC. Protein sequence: CSVVRSSSEQYF.

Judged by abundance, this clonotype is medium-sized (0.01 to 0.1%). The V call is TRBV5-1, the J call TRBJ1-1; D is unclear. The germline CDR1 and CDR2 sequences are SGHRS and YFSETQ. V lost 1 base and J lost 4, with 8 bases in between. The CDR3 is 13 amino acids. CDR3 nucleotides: TGCGCCAGCAGCTTGCTGGACTCCACTGAAGCTTTCTTT. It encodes CASSLLDSTEAFF.

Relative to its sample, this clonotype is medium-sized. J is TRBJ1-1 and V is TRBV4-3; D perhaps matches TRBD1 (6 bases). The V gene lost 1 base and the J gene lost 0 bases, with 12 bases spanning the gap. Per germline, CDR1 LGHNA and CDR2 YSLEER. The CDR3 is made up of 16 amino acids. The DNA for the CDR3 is TGCGCCAGCAGCCAAGTGGGGGGGCGATTGAACACTGAAGCTTTCTTT. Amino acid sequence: CASSQVGGRLNTEAFF.

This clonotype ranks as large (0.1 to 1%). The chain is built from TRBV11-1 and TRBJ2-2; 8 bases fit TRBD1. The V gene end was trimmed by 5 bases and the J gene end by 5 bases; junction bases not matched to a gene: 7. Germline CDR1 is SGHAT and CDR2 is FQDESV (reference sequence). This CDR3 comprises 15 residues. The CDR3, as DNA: TGTGCCAGCAGCCCAGGACAGGGAATGACCGGGGAGCTGTTTTTT. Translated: CASSPGQGMTGELFF.

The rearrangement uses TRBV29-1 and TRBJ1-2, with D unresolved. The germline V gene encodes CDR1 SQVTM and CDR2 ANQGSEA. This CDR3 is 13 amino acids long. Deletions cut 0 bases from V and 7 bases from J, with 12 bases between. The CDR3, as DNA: TGCAGCGTTGAAGATCGCGGGAAGGGTGGCTACACCTTC. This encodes CSVEDRGKGGYTF.

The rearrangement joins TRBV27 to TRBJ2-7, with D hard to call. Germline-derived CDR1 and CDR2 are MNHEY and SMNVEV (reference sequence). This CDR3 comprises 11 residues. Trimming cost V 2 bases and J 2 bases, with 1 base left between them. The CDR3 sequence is CASSLAYEQYF. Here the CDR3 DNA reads TGTGCCAGCAGTTTAGCCTACGAGCAGTACTTC.

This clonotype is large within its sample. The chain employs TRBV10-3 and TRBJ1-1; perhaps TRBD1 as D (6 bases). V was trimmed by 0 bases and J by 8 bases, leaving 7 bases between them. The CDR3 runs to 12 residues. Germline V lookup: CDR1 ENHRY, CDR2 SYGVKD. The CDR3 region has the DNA TGTGCCATCAGTGAGTCAGGGGGGGAAGCTTTCTTT. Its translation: CAISESGGEAFF.

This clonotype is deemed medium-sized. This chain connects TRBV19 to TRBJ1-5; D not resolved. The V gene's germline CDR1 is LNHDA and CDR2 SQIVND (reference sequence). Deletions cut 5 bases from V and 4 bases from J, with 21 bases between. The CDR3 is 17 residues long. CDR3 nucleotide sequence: TGTGCCAGTAGTGTCGGGCTCCTTCTGCTATCTAATCAGCCCCAGCATTTT. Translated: CASSVGLLLLSNQPQHF.

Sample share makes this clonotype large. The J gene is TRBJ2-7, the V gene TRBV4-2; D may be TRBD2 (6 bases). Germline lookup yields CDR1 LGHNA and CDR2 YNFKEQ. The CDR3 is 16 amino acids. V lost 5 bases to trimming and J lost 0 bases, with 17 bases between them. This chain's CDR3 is CASSGGGTESSYEQYF. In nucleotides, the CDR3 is TGTGCCAGCAGCGGCGGCGGGACGGAGAGCTCCTACGAGCAGTACTTC.

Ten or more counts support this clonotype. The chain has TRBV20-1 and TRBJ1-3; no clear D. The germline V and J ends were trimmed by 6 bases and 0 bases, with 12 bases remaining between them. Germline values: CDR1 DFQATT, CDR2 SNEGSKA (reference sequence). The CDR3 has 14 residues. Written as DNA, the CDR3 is TGCAGTGCCACAGAAGCAAACTCTGGAAACACCATATATTTT. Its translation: CSATEANSGNTIYF.

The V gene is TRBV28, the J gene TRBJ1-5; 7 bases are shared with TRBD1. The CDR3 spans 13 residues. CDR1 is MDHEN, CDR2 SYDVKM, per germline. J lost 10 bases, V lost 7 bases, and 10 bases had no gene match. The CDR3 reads CASTGGGRQPQHF. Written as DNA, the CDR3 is TGTGCCAGCACAGGGGGTGGGCGCCAACCCCAGCATTTT. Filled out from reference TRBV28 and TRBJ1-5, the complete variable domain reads DVKVTQSSRYLVKRTGEKVFLECVQDMDHENMFWYRQDPGLGLRLIYFSYDVKMKEKGDIPEGYSVSREKKERFSLILESASTNQTSMYLCASTGGGRQPQHFGDGTRLSIL.

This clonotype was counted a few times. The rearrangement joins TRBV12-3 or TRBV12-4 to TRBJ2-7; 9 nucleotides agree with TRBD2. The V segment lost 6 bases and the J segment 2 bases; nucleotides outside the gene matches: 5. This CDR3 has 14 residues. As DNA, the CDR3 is TGTGCCAGCAGACCGACTAGCGGTGCCTACGAGCAGTACTTC. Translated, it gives CASRPTSGAYEQYF.

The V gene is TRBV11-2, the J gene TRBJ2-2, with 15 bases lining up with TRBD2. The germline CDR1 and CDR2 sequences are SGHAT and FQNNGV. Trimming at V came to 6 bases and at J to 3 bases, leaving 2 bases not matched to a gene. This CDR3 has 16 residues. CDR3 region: CASRGLAGGHTGELFF. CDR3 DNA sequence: TGTGCCAGCAGGGGACTAGCGGGAGGCCACACCGGGGAGCTGTTTTTT.

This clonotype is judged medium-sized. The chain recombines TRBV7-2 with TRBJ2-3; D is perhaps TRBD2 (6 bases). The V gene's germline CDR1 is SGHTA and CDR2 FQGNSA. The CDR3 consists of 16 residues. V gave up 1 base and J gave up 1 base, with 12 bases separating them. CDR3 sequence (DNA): TGTGCCAGCAGCTTAGTCTCGGGACTTCGCACAGATACGCAGTATTTT. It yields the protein CASSLVSGLRTDTQYF.

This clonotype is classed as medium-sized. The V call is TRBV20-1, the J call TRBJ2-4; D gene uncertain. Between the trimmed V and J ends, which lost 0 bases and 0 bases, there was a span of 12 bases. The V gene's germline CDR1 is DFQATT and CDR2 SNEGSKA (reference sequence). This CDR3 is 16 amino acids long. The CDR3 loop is CSARDNSDLAKNIQYF. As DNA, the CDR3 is TGCAGTGCTAGAGATAACTCCGACCTAGCCAAAAACATTCAGTACTTC.

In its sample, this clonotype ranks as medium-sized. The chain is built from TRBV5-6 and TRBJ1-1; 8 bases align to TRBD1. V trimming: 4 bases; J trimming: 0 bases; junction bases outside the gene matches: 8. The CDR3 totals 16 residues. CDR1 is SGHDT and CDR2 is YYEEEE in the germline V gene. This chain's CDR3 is CASSLDRGDMNTEAFF. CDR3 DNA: TGTGCCAGCAGCCTTGACAGGGGAGATATGAACACTGAAGCTTTCTTT.

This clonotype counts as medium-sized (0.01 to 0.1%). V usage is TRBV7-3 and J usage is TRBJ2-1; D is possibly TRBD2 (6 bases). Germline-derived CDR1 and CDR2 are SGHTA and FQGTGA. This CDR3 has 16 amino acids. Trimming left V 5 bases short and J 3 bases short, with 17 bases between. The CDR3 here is CASSQGTDVNYNEQFF. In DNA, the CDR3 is TGTGCCAGCAGCCAAGGGACTGACGTTAACTACAATGAGCAGTTCTTC.